Given below is one TCR beta chain in context. Its specificity is unknown. Sequencing was limited to surgery cases with top T cell transcript signatures in brain tissue. Pre-surgery treatment included at least one anti-epileptic drug. These data come from a study of brain T cells in children with intractable seizures. Study-wide findings and caveats: HCMV serostatus was not known, and viral specificity came from CDR3 similarity only. Pre-surgery blood may have been undersampled, hiding some clones.

V lost 1 base to trimming and J lost 1 base, with 6 bases between them. Germline CDR1 reads SNHLY; CDR2 reads FYNNEI. The CDR3 is 14 residues long. TCRdb's table, derived via immunoSEQ multiplex PCR, lists solely in-frame clones and lacks some. Of about 64,000 clones in the sample, roughly 95% were seen once. Sequenced material: peripheral blood, taken at surgery. The sequence was obtained from a boy younger than two with focal cortical dysplasia and intractable seizures. The chain uses TRBV2 and TRBJ2-3; D may correspond to TRBD1 or TRBD2 (5 bases each). CDR3 in amino acids: CASSEGGGTDTQYF. CDR3 nucleotide sequence: TGTGCCAGCAGTGAAGGAGGGGGCACAGATACGCAGTATTTT.